Sequencing of this T cell receptor beta chain was carried out in a study of T cells in Graves' hyperthyroidism and ophthalmopathy (dated by TCRdb to the late 2010s). In terms of the full investigation: Peripheral blood samples were taken at initial diagnosis, before any treatment was given. For training and testing, the roughly 100 patients in the discovery cohort were randomly divided in a 7:3 ratio. TCR Vbeta CDR3 sequencing of some 140 peripheral blood samples (under 45 ophthalmopathy, about 74 hyperthyroidism and roughly 17 progressor patients) is reported in the paper. Prospective prediction of ophthalmopathy was tested in an independent validation cohort of some 20 hyperthyroidism patients and 15 to 17 patients who later progressed to ophthalmopathy. The study also compared thyroid tissue and blood T-cell repertoires from 6 or 7 Graves' hyperthyroidism patients. After sampling, hyperthyroidism patients received methimazole starting at 30 mg daily, and ophthalmopathy patients received high-dose intravenous methylprednisolone. To identify distinguishing TCR V-J signatures, a discovery cohort of about a hundred patients was used, comprising 40 to 45 with Graves' ophthalmopathy and 57 with stable Graves' hyperthyroidism. General study outcomes and caveats: In validation, the model predicted progression to ophthalmopathy a median of around 6.5 months before onset, with roughly 68% sensitivity and 72.22% specificity. Blood samples also contained most of the expanded thyroid clonotypes (frequency above 0.001), which suggests that blood repertoires may reflect thyroid immune responses. Ophthalmopathy was separated from stable hyperthyroidism by a 13 V-J signature model, with around 90% sensitivity and approximately 81% specificity obtained in cross-validation and 80%/75% obtained in testing. Sample size was not statistically predetermined, and investigators were not blinded to group allocation.

Stable Graves' hyperthyroidism was defined as the absence of progression to ophthalmopathy over 18 months of follow-up. Hyperthyroidism patients were newly diagnosed, with disease duration under 2 months, and aged 18 to 65 years. Exclusion was applied to patients with uncontrolled infections, other autoimmune diseases, pregnancy or lactation. Diagnoses were based on clinical symptoms, serum thyroxine and TRAb, thyroid ultrasound and orbital computed tomography. PBMCs were isolated from 10 ml of fresh peripheral blood by Ficoll-Paque density gradient centrifugation. Total RNA was extracted using Trizol reagent, and RNA quality was assessed on an Agilent 2100 Bioanalyzer. CDR1 and CDR2, looked up from the germline V gene, are SGHRS and YFSETQ. V is pruned by 0 bases and J by 7 bases, leaving 8 bases of the junction without a gene match. The CDR3 is 15 amino acids in total, end residues counted. The DNA shown is the 45-base CDR3, in frame from base 1.

Details on this clonotype: This receptor's antigen is unknown. The conserved closing phenylalanine or tryptophan is absent in this CDR3, likely reflecting a read error.

The TCR beta CDR3 regions were amplified from the RNA transcripts. A first-round RT-PCR of the TCR CDR3 used the HTBI primer set with the Qiagen OneStep RT-PCR kit. A second multiplex PCR round built the libraries, followed by size selection and purification. The libraries were sequenced on an Illumina HiSeq2000 using paired-end 100 bp reads. The authors' pipeline ran thus. SOAPnuke was used to process the raw data, with reads discarded if the reads contained adapters or uncalled bases, had a mean Phred below 15, or lacked an exact constant-primer or identifier match. COPE v1.2.5 was used to merge high-quality paired reads, and clonotypes were defined as unique nucleotide sequences. MiTCR v1.1 was used to align clonotypes to the IMGT TRBV, TRBD and TRBJ reference segments. Analysis was restricted to V-J combinations with a frequency above 0.0001, which covered 98% to 99.2% of repertoires. The TCS score was defined as the ratio of F50 (clonal expansion) to E x V (chaos), calculated using BLOSUM62-based TCRdist between CDR3 peptides within each V-J. Welch's t-statistics and random forest reduced 514 V-J features to 13, which were used in a naive Bayes classifier (R e1071). TCRdb took the public reads, trimmed them with fastp at Q25, ran MiXCR for clone calling and kept in-frame beta chains. Identical CDR3 protein sequences are pooled into one entry, listed with their most common genes and DNA. In this record, the V and J calls reflect TCRdb's handling and not the investigators' own analysis. For this sample there are more than 500,000 distinct CDR3 sequences; about 16% appear just once. The biggest ten clones account for around 4% of the sample.

The chain was built from TRBV5-1 and TRBJ2-7; 9 bases in the junction line up with TRBD2. This TCR was recovered from a woman in her twenties or thirties with Graves' hyperthyroidism. Sequencing was carried out using blood. The DNA sequence follows: TGCGCCAGCAGCTTGGAGATAGCGGGAGCCGATGAGCAGTACCTC. It translates to CASSLEIAGADEQYL.